The 29 T cell receptor beta chains listed next were all sequenced from one sample in a study of STAT3 mutations in large granular lymphocyte leukemia. Regarding the study as a whole: In T-cell large granular lymphocyte leukemia, about half of patients showed multiple immunodominant subclonotypes.

Their specific antigens are unknown. Sequencing was performed with immunoSEQ multiplex PCR; in TCRdb, only in-frame clones are kept and a portion is missing. This table has some 25,000 clones, 85% to 95% appearing once. Sequencing input: peripheral blood mononuclear cells. The receptors stem from a man aged 35-49 years with T-cell large granular lymphocyte leukemia. Some clones in this sample may be carry-over from other donors' samples.

The rearrangement links TRBV5-1 to TRBJ1-3, with 10 bases matching TRBD1. With 3 bases clipped from V and 0 bases from J, the junction kept 3 bases outside the gene matches. Germline V gives CDR1 SGHRS, CDR2 YFSETQ. The CDR3 consists of 16 residues. For the CDR3, the DNA is TGCGCCAGCAGCTGGGACAGGGGATTCTCTGGAAACACCATATATTTT. Translated, it gives CASSWDRGFSGNTIYF.

The chain joins TRBV5-6 to TRBJ1-2, with D uncertain. Trimming cost V 2 bases and J 4 bases, with 3 bases left between them. Germline CDR1 and CDR2: SGHDT and YYEEEE. This CDR3 is 11 amino acids long. In DNA form, the CDR3 reads TGTGCCAGCAGCTTCGGCTATGGCTACACCTTC. Translating gives CASSFGYGYTF. The whole variable domain, remainder taken from reference TRBV5-6 and TRBJ1-2, is DAGVTQSPTHLIKTRGQQVTLRCSPKSGHDTVSWYQQALGQGPQFIFQYYEEEERQRGNFPDRFSGHQFPNYSSELNVNALLLGDSALYLCASSFGYGYTFGSGTRLTVV.

This clone appeared once. This chain links TRBV30 with TRBJ1-5; 7 bases fit TRBD1. V trimming: 0 bases; J trimming: 5 bases; junction bases outside the gene matches: 10. Germline V CDR1 and CDR2: GTSNPN, SVGIG (reference sequence). The CDR3 runs 16 residues. CDR3 nucleotide sequence: TGTGCCTGGAGTGTAGGGGGCAGGGGGATGGATCAGCCCCAGCATTTT. Translating gives CAWSVGGRGMDQPQHF.

The gene calls are TRBV28 and TRBJ1-1, with D uncertain. This CDR3 is 15 amino acids long. The V end lost 3 bases, the J end lost 6 bases, and 17 bases lay between the germline ends. Germline V lookup: CDR1 MDHEN, CDR2 SYDVKM. The CDR3 is CASSFQTSLGAEAFF. The CDR3 DNA follows: TGTGCCAGCAGTTTTCAAACGTCGTTGGGCGCTGAAGCTTTCTTT. Supplemented by reference TRBV28 and TRBJ1-1, the full variable domain reads DVKVTQSSRYLVKRTGEKVFLECVQDMDHENMFWYRQDPGLGLRLIYFSYDVKMKEKGDIPEGYSVSREKKERFSLILESASTNQTSMYLCASSFQTSLGAEAFFGQGTRLTVV.

The chain employs TRBV4-1 and TRBJ1-2, with 8 nucleotides matching TRBD1. CDR3 length: 16 residues. V was pared by 1 base and J by 2 bases, with 6 bases of the junction left unmatched. Germline V gives CDR1 MGHRA, CDR2 YSYEKL. CDR3 sequence reads: CASSQGQGAANYGYTF. CDR3 nucleotides: TGCGCCAGCAGCCAAGGTCAGGGGGCAGCCAACTATGGCTACACCTTC.

J is TRBJ2-1 and V is TRBV7-8, with 8 nucleotides matching TRBD2. Trimming cost V 3 bases and J 7 bases; bases outside gene matches: 8. CDR1 SGHVS and CDR2 FQNEAQ come from the germline V gene. The CDR3 totals 15 residues. The CDR3, as DNA: TGTGCCAGCAGCTTCCGAGCGGGGGATGCAAATGAGCAGTTCTTC. Encoded protein: CASSFRAGDANEQFF.

The chain couples TRBV10-2 to TRBJ2-5, with 7 bases matching TRBD1. This CDR3 contains 14 residues. The trim removed 0 bases at V and 7 bases at J, leaving 5 bases unmatched. Germline values: CDR1 WSHSY, CDR2 SAAADI. CDR3 nucleotide sequence: TGCGCCAGCAGTGAGTCGGGACAGACAACGACCCAGTACTTC. Amino acid sequence: CASSESGQTTTQYF.

V usage is TRBV14 and J usage is TRBJ1-1, with D uncertain. The V gene lost 1 base and the J gene lost 0 bases, with 9 bases spanning the gap. The CDR3 has 15 residues. Germline V CDR1 and CDR2: SGHDN, FVKESK. CDR3 in DNA: TGTGCCAGCAGCCAAGGCGGAACATTGAACACTGAAGCTTTCTTT. Its translation: CASSQGGTLNTEAFF.

The V call is TRBV18, the J call TRBJ1-2; 9 nucleotides match TRBD1. Unmatched junction bases numbered 5, after V lost 2 bases and J lost 4 bases. This CDR3 contains 15 residues. Per germline, CDR1 KGHSH and CDR2 LQKENI. The CDR3 sequence is CASSPRGQGGYGYTF. For the CDR3, the DNA is TGTGCCAGCTCACCAAGGGGACAGGGAGGCTATGGCTACACCTTC.

This chain joins TRBV6-5 and TRBJ2-7; 8 bases align to TRBD1. The CDR3 sequence is 13 residues long. The V gene's germline CDR1 is MNHEY and CDR2 SVGAGI. Trimming cost V 4 bases and J 7 bases; bases outside gene matches: 6. CDR3 sequence (DNA): TGTGCCAGCAGTTCCTGGACAGGGCGAGAGCAGTACTTC. Translating gives CASSSWTGREQYF.

J is TRBJ1-4 and V is TRBV7-9; D not certain. The CDR3 is made up of 15 amino acids. V gave up 2 bases and J gave up 8 bases, with 15 bases separating them. The germline CDR1 and CDR2 sequences are SEHNR and FQNEAQ (reference sequence). CDR3 DNA sequence: TGTGCCAGCAGCTTATTACGAGAGACCCTGGAAAAACTGTTTTTT. It is translated as CASSLLRETLEKLFF. Combining the CDR3 with reference TRBV7-9 and TRBJ1-4 gives the whole variable domain DTGVSQNPRHKITKRGQNVTFRCDPISEHNRLYWYRQTLGQGPEFLTYFQNEAQLEKSRLLSDRFSAERPKGSFSTLEIQRTEQGDSAMYLCASSLLRETLEKLFFGSGTQLSVL.

CDR3 amino acids: CASSPLAGGLETQYF. For the CDR3, the DNA is TGTGCCAGCAGCCCCCTAGCGGGGGGGCTTGAGACCCAGTACTTC. The chain joins TRBV13 to TRBJ2-5; the match to TRBD2 covers 12 bases. The V gene end was trimmed by 5 bases and the J gene end by 5 bases; junction bases not matched to a gene: 6. Looked up from germline, CDR1 is PRHDT and CDR2 is FYEKMQ (reference sequence). The CDR3 length is 15 residues. Combining the CDR3 with reference TRBV13 and TRBJ2-5 gives the whole variable domain AAGVIQSPRHLIKEKRETATLKCYPIPRHDTVYWYQQGPGQDPQFLISFYEKMQSDKGSIPDRFSAQQFSDYHSELNMSSLELGDSALYFCASSPLAGGLETQYFGPGTRLLVL.

The chain couples TRBV6-1 to TRBJ2-1; 10 bases agree with TRBD2. Germline V gene sequence: CDR1 MNHNS, CDR2 SASEGT. The J segment lost 4 bases and the V segment lost 5 bases, leaving 5 bases of the junction unmatched. The CDR3 extends over 15 amino acids. CDR3 amino acids: CASSISGGVYNEQFF. As DNA, the CDR3 is TGTGCCAGCAGTATAAGCGGGGGGGTGTACAATGAGCAGTTCTTC.

The V gene is TRBV5-6, the J gene TRBJ2-3; the D is unclear. Germline assignment: CDR1 SGHDT and CDR2 YYEEEE. The CDR3 is 14 residues long. Between the trimmed V and J ends, which lost 1 base and 4 bases, there was a span of 10 bases. CDR3 nucleotide sequence: TGTGCCAGCAGCTTGCAACTCTCCCCAGATACGCAGTATTTT. Encoded protein: CASSLQLSPDTQYF.

The rearrangement links TRBV11-2 to TRBJ2-7, with 8 bases matching TRBD1. CDR1 is SGHAT, CDR2 FQNNGV, per germline. The CDR3 length is 15 residues. The V gene end was trimmed by 0 bases and the J gene end by 5 bases; junction bases not matched to a gene: 6. CDR3 region: CASSLDSGQGNEQYF. The CDR3 bases are TGTGCCAGCAGCTTAGATAGCGGACAGGGAAACGAGCAGTACTTC. Variable domain in full (rest from reference TRBV11-2 and TRBJ2-7): EAGVAQSPRYKIIEKRQSVAFWCNPISGHATLYWYQQILGQGPKLLIQFQNNGVVDDSQLPKDRFSAERLKGVDSTLKIQPAKLEDSAVYLCASSLDSGQGNEQYFGPGTRLTVT.

This rearrangement joins TRBV29-1 to TRBJ2-2; the D gene could be TRBD1 or TRBD2 (5 bases each). V was trimmed by 4 bases and J by 0 bases, leaving 12 bases between them. The germline V gene has CDR1 SQVTM and CDR2 ANQGSEA. The CDR3 is made up of 15 amino acids. CDR3 DNA: TGCAGCGTTGTGGGGAGAGGGGCGAACACCGGGGAGCTGTTTTTT. Protein: CSVVGRGANTGELFF.

This clone has just one count. The chain recombines TRBV7-2 with TRBJ1-5; D gene unclear. Germline CDR1 and CDR2: SGHTA and FQGNSA. CDR3 length: 15 residues. The V end was cut by 3 bases, the J end by 0 bases, with 9 bases between. The CDR3 protein is CASSLGIYSNQPQHF. CDR3 bases: TGTGCCAGCAGCTTGGGCATTTATAGCAATCAGCCCCAGCATTTT.

The V and J genes are TRBV27 and TRBJ2-7, with no clear D. Between the trimmed V and J ends, which lost 3 bases and 2 bases, there was a span of 8 bases. The germline gives CDR1 MNHEY, CDR2 SMNVEV (reference sequence). This CDR3 contains 13 residues. CDR3 sequence reads: CASSFTSAYEQYF. The CDR3 DNA is TGTGCCAGCAGTTTCACCTCTGCCTACGAGCAGTACTTC.

The V call is TRBV7-9, the J call TRBJ2-7, with 10 bases fitting TRBD1. The germline V gene encodes CDR1 SEHNR and CDR2 FQNEAQ (reference sequence). Losses at the gene ends were 5 bases for V and 4 bases for J; bases not matched to a gene: 8. This CDR3 spans 15 amino acids. In DNA, the CDR3 is TGTGCCAGCAGCAGCCGACAGGGGGCTAGTTACGAGCAGTACTTC. Its protein product is CASSSRQGASYEQYF.

The V gene is TRBV27, the J gene TRBJ2-7, with 12 bases lining up with TRBD2. The J segment lost 2 bases and the V segment lost 0 bases, leaving 5 bases of the junction unmatched. The CDR3 consists of 17 residues. From germline, CDR1 is MNHEY and CDR2 SMNVEV (reference sequence). The CDR3 DNA sequence: TGTGCCAGCAGTTTATCACTAGCGGGGGGTCGAGCCTACGAGCAGTACTTC. This codes for CASSLSLAGGRAYEQYF.

This clone has just one count. The chain employs TRBV6-5 and TRBJ1-1, with 7 bases matching TRBD1. CDR1 and CDR2 (germline): MNHEY, SVGAGI. CDR3 length: 14 residues. The V and J ends lost 6 bases and 2 bases, in that order; junction bases with no gene match: 6. The CDR3 nucleotides are TGTGCCAGCAGCCCGGGACAGAGAAACACTGAAGCTTTCTTT. Residues: CASSPGQRNTEAFF.

This chain connects TRBV15 to TRBJ2-3, with TRBD2 identical over 14 bases. CDR3 length equals 20 residues. V lost 5 bases and J lost 6; bases outside the gene matches: 19. CDR1 and CDR2 (germline): LNHNV, YYDKDF (reference sequence). This CDR3 reads CATSAPVRPGLAGERDTQYF. The CDR3 DNA reads TGTGCCACCAGCGCCCCCGTAAGACCGGGACTAGCGGGGGAGAGGGATACGCAGTATTTT. Full variable domain (remainder filled in from reference TRBV15 and TRBJ2-3): DAMVIQNPRYQVTQFGKPVTLSCSQTLNHNVMYWYQQKSSQAPKLLFHYYDKDFNNEADTPDNFQSRRPNTSFCFLDIRSPGLGDTAMYLCATSAPVRPGLAGERDTQYFGPGTRLTVL.

The chain recombines TRBV5-1 with TRBJ2-7; 11 nucleotides line up with TRBD2. The CDR3 consists of 15 residues. Germline V CDR1 and CDR2: SGHRS, YFSETQ. Trimming cost V 0 bases and J 2 bases; bases outside gene matches: 1. CDR3 coding DNA: TGCGCCAGCAGCTTGGGTAGCGGGGGGGCCTACGAGCAGTACTTC. It translates to CASSLGSGGAYEQYF.

V usage is TRBV27 and J usage is TRBJ2-7; D unclear. The CDR3 consists of 13 residues. V was trimmed by 2 bases and J by 2 bases, leaving 7 bases between them. From germline, CDR1 is MNHEY and CDR2 SMNVEV (reference sequence). The CDR3 DNA follows: TGTGCCAGCAGTTTAGGACGCGCCTACGAGCAGTACTTC. This gives the protein CASSLGRAYEQYF.

The chain joins TRBV7-9 to TRBJ2-3, with D tentatively TRBD1 or TRBD2 (7 bases each). Germline loops: CDR1 SEHNR, CDR2 FQNEAQ (reference sequence). This CDR3 is 16 amino acids long. Trimming removed 5 bases from V and 1 base from J, with 16 bases in between. CDR3 nucleotides: TGTGCCAGCAGCCCTTCCAGGGGGGGCCGCACAGATACGCAGTATTTT. Translating it yields CASSPSRGGRTDTQYF.

This rearrangement joins TRBV18 to TRBJ2-7; 8 bases fit TRBD1. Germline V gene sequence: CDR1 KGHSH, CDR2 LQKENI. The CDR3 runs to 14 residues. With 3 bases clipped from V and 4 bases from J, the junction kept 5 bases outside the gene matches. CDR3 DNA sequence: TGTGCCAGCTCACCGGACAGGGCTGGATACGAGCAGTACTTC. It codes for CASSPDRAGYEQYF.

The chain carries TRBV5-6 and TRBJ1-5; possible D gene TRBD1, 5 bases. CDR1 and CDR2 from the germline V gene are SGHDT and YYEEEE. The CDR3 spans 13 residues. Trimming left V 3 bases short and J 6 bases short, with 10 bases between. CDR3 nucleotide sequence: TGTGCCAGCAGCTCTGGGGGTTTTCAGCCCCAGCATTTT. It encodes CASSSGGFQPQHF.

The chain has TRBV2 and TRBJ1-5, with no clear D. Germline CDR1 is SNHLY and CDR2 is FYNNEI. This CDR3 region has 16 residues. Trimming removed 0 bases from V and 6 bases from J, with 15 bases in between. The CDR3 sequence: CASSEARAAGSQPQHF. The CDR3 nucleotides are TGTGCCAGCAGTGAAGCGAGGGCCGCCGGGAGTCAGCCCCAGCATTTT.

V is TRBV7-2 and J is TRBJ2-7; no firm D call. The V end was cut by 5 bases, the J end by 3 bases, with 8 bases between. The CDR3 totals 12 residues. The germline CDR1 and CDR2 sequences are SGHTA and FQGNSA. The CDR3 sequence: CASSPLFYEQYF. In DNA form, the CDR3 reads TGTGCCAGCAGCCCCCTCTTCTACGAGCAGTACTTC.